What follows are 14 T cell receptor beta chains derived from one specimen sequenced in a study of graft-versus-host responses after intestinal transplantation. TCRdb's table, derived via immunoSEQ multiplex PCR, lists solely in-frame clones and lacks some. The sample has approximately 130,000 clones; around 94% are singletons. These receptors have no known antigen. Sequencing used unstimulated CD4+ T cells sorted from spleen or lymph node cells, obtained before intestinal transplant. These receptors originate from a human donor who received an intestinal transplant.

The rearrangement joins TRBV20-1 to TRBJ2-7; D not resolved. Germline CDR1 reads DFQATT; CDR2 reads SNEGSKA (reference sequence). V shed 5 bases and J shed 3 bases, with 8 bases lying between them. This CDR3 contains 11 residues. CDR3: CSAGDLYEQYF. In nucleotides, the CDR3 is TGCAGTGCTGGCGATCTCTACGAGCAGTACTTC.

The chain recombines TRBV5-6 with TRBJ1-2; perhaps TRBD1 as D (6 bases). Between the trimmed V and J ends, which lost 1 base and 5 bases, there was a span of 12 bases. CDR3 length equals 14 residues. Germline CDR1 and CDR2: SGHDT and YYEEEE. For the CDR3, the DNA is TGTGCCAGCAGCTTGAGGGGGGGCGATTATGGCTACACCTTC. Encoded protein: CASSLRGGDYGYTF.

The chain carries TRBV5-1 and TRBJ2-5; 7 positions match TRBD2. The CDR3 totals 14 residues. V lost 3 bases and J lost 5; bases outside the gene matches: 7. Germline lookup yields CDR1 SGHRS and CDR2 YFSETQ. The CDR3 DNA is TGCGCCAGCAGCTGGGGGGGGACCGGGGAGACCCAGTACTTC. Amino acids: CASSWGGTGETQYF. Using reference TRBV5-1 and TRBJ2-5 for the parts outside the CDR3, the full variable domain is KAGVTQTPRYLIKTRGQQVTLSCSPISGHRSVSWYQQTPGQGLQFLFEYFSETQRNKGNFPGRFSGRQFSNSRSEMNVSTLELGDSALYLCASSWGGTGETQYFGPGTRLLVL.

The chain links TRBV7-9 to TRBJ1-1, with TRBD1 matching 7 bases. The CDR3 sequence is 14 residues long. Per the germline V gene, CDR1 is SEHNR and CDR2 is FQNEAQ (reference sequence). Trimming at V came to 3 bases and at J to 2 bases, leaving 3 bases not matched to a gene. CDR3 loop: CASSLGTENTEAFF. The DNA of the CDR3 is TGTGCCAGCAGCTTGGGGACAGAAAACACTGAAGCTTTCTTT.

The rearrangement joins TRBV15 to TRBJ2-2; D gene unclear. Per the germline V gene, CDR1 is LNHNV and CDR2 is YYDKDF (reference sequence). Between the trimmed V and J ends, which lost 0 bases and 0 bases, there was a span of 11 bases. There are 17 residues in the CDR3. The CDR3 DNA reads TGTGCCACCAGCAGAGATAGTTCGGCGGCGAACACCGGGGAGCTGTTTTTT. Protein sequence: CATSRDSSAANTGELFF.

The V and J genes are TRBV10-1 and TRBJ1-6; D unresolved. The CDR3 is 14 amino acids. Germline V gives CDR1 WNHNN, CDR2 SYGVQD (reference sequence). Deletions cut 2 bases from V and 7 bases from J, with 9 bases between. The chain's CDR3 is CASSERTGNSPLHF. In DNA, the CDR3 is TGCGCCAGCAGTGAGAGGACCGGGAATTCACCCCTCCACTTT.

The chain uses TRBV6-1 and TRBJ1-2; D not resolved. CDR1 is MNHNS, CDR2 SASEGT, per germline. V dropped 6 bases and J dropped 4 bases, with 15 bases sitting between them. The CDR3 runs 14 residues. The CDR3 DNA reads as TGTGCCAGCAGCTTCACGGGAAGTATCTATGGCTACACCTTC. Protein product: CASSFTGSIYGYTF.

The chain combines TRBV7-9 with TRBJ1-4, with unresolved D. In germline, CDR1 is SEHNR, CDR2 FQNEAQ (reference sequence). This CDR3 region has 13 residues. V gave up 1 base and J gave up 7 bases, with 7 bases separating them. The CDR3 region has the DNA TGTGCCAGCAGCTTAGAAGCGCTTGAAAAACTGTTTTTT. This sequence encodes CASSLEALEKLFF.

The CDR3 protein is CASSGIAGGPLETQYF. As DNA, the CDR3 is TGTGCCAGCAGTGGCATAGCGGGGGGTCCCCTAGAGACCCAGTACTTC. The chain couples TRBV6-1 to TRBJ2-5; 10 bases line up with TRBD2. The V and J ends lost 4 bases and 4 bases, in that order; junction bases with no gene match: 9. Germline CDR1 MNHNS, CDR2 SASEGT. The CDR3 length is 16 residues.

This rearrangement joins TRBV7-9 to TRBJ1-2; D is perhaps TRBD1 (5 bases). Trimming took off 2 bases at V and 5 bases at J, with 18 bases between the two ends. Per germline, CDR1 SEHNR and CDR2 FQNEAQ (reference sequence). The CDR3 is made up of 16 amino acids. For the CDR3, the DNA is TGTGCCAGCAGCTTATCCCCGGGACGTCTCTTTTATGGCTACACCTTC. It encodes CASSLSPGRLFYGYTF.

The chain combines TRBV18 with TRBJ1-5, with 9 bases aligning to TRBD1. The CDR3 loop spans 15 amino acids. J gave up 7 bases and V 6 bases, and 10 bases lay outside the gene matches. The germline V gene has CDR1 KGHSH and CDR2 LQKENI. CDR3 residues: CASSRTGGGGQPQHF. The CDR3 DNA reads as TGTGCCAGCTCCCGCACAGGGGGCGGGGGCCAGCCCCAGCATTTT. Based on the CDR3 plus reference TRBV18 and TRBJ1-5, the full variable domain is NAGVMQNPRHLVRRRGQEARLRCSPMKGHSHVYWYRQLPEEGLKFMVYLQKENIIDESGMPKERFSAEFPKEGPSILRIQQVVRGDSAAYFCASSRTGGGGQPQHFGDGTRLSIL.

This clone has just one count. This chain uses TRBV7-2 with TRBJ2-2; unclear D gene. CDR3 size: 13 residues. The germline gives CDR1 SGHTA, CDR2 FQGNSA. The V gene lost 2 bases and the J gene lost 5 bases, with 6 bases spanning the gap. This CDR3 reads CASSLRRTGELFF. Written as DNA, the CDR3 is TGTGCCAGCAGCTTAAGGCGGACCGGGGAGCTGTTTTTT. Variable domain in full (rest from reference TRBV7-2 and TRBJ2-2): GAGVSQSPSNKVTEKGKDVELRCDPISGHTALYWYRQSLGQGLEFLIYFQGNSAPDKSGLPSDRFSAERTGGSVSTLTIQRTQQEDSAVYLCASSLRRTGELFFGEGSRLTVL.

The rearrangement links TRBV6-1 to TRBJ1-2; D call uncertain. The V gene lost 3 bases and the J gene lost 4 bases, with 18 bases spanning the gap. The CDR3 has 16 residues. Looked up from germline, CDR1 is MNHNS and CDR2 is SASEGT. The CDR3 is CASSDSLGFSPYGYTF. CDR3 nucleotides: TGTGCCAGCAGTGATTCTTTGGGGTTTAGTCCCTATGGCTACACCTTC.

The chain is built from TRBV18 and TRBJ1-6; the D is unclear. Trimming pared 6 bases from V and 9 bases from J, leaving 21 bases between. Germline V gene data show CDR1 as KGHSH and CDR2 as LQKENI. The CDR3 consists of 16 residues. In DNA, the CDR3 is TGTGCCAGCTCGCCCACGGTATTTACGGAGGGTTCACCCCTCCACTTT. This gives the protein CASSPTVFTEGSPLHF.